This T cell receptor (beta chain) emerged from a study of blood T cells in healthy people across ages. Per the germline V gene, CDR1 is MNHEY and CDR2 is SVGAGI. Trimming took 5 bases from V and 4 from J, leaving 18 bases between them. CDR3 length equals 15 residues. The second PCR ran roughly 6 to 11 cycles with a sample-barcoded 5' primer and J-beta primers. TCRdb used MiXCR to reprocess the 5' RACE reads, holding one entry per CDR3 protein. The data contain about 760,000 distinct CDR3 sequences, just over 55% of them singletons. The sequence was collected from a man between 35 and 55 years old in good health. Specimen: blood. This rearrangement joins TRBV6-5 to TRBJ2-7; possibly TRBD2 for D (6 bases). Here the CDR3 reads CASSTGSGDWYEQYF. CDR3 nucleotide sequence: TGTGCCAGCAGTACAGGTAGCGGCGATTGGTACGAGCAGTACTTC.